The T cell receptor beta chain under discussion was sequenced for a study of cytomegalovirus exposure and HLA in healthy donors. General observations from the study: The classifier was said to identify cytomegalovirus status with high specificity and sensitivity. Altogether, 164 TCR beta chains were recorded as cytomegalovirus-associated.

CDR1 is LNHDA and CDR2 is SQIVND in the germline V gene (reference sequence). The CDR3 extends over 17 amino acids. V lost 4 bases and J lost 10; bases outside the gene matches: 19. Generated by immunoSEQ multiplex PCR, the TCRdb table keeps only in-frame clones and is missing some. The sample yields tens of thousands of clones, about 90% seen once. Notes on this clone: Antigen specificity is unknown.

The source of this sequence is a young woman in good health and CMV-seropositive. Input material: PBMCs. V gene TRBV19 combines with J gene TRBJ1-5, with TRBD1 matching 7 bases. The CDR3 loop reads CASSTQGVTGFFGPQHF. Here the CDR3 DNA reads TGTGCCAGTAGTACTCAGGGGGTCACAGGGTTTTTCGGTCCCCAGCATTTT.